The rows below give T cell receptor beta chains drawn from one sample of a study of control samples from healthy donors and cancer patients. Clones were read by immunoSEQ multiplex PCR, and TCRdb kept only the in-frame ones, dropping some. The sample records roughly 90,000 clones, roughly four fifths being singletons. The sequenced material came from blood. The source of these receptors is a woman aged 55-70 years in good health. The CDR3 runs from the conserved cysteine through the conserved F or W. Each record gives: D gene, V gene, clone size, J gene, CDR3 protein, CDR3 DNA. The D gene is left open where the match is weak. The listing skips clone size in some rows; elsewhere it reads once, few, many or a size class.

>.|TRBV7-9|once|TRBJ1-1
CASSPILSNTEAFF
TGTGCCAGCAGTCCTATCTTATCGAACACTGAAGCTTTCTTT
>.|TRBV28|.|TRBJ2-3
CASSLWGSPGTDTQYF
TGTGCCAGCAGTTTGTGGGGCAGCCCGGGCACAGATACGCAGTATTTT
>TRBD1|TRBV6-6|once|TRBJ2-5
CASSGQGASETQYF
TGTGCCAGCAGTGGACAGGGCGCGTCAGAGACCCAGTACTTC
>.|TRBV28|.|TRBJ1-6
CASSRGGAPPLHF
TGTGCCAGCAGCAGGGGCGGGGCTCCACCCCTCCACTTT
>.|TRBV4-3|.|TRBJ2-5
CASSQESGPGETQYF
TGCGCCAGCAGCCAAGAGTCAGGGCCAGGGGAGACCCAGTACTTC
>.|TRBV9|.|TRBJ1-1
CASSSYMGADTEAFF
TGTGCCAGCAGCTCATATATGGGGGCGGACACTGAAGCTTTCTTT
>.|TRBV6-2/TRBV6-3|.|TRBJ2-1
CASSYVQGNRNEQFF
TGTGCCAGCAGTTACGTTCAGGGAAATAGGAATGAGCAGTTCTTC
>TRBD2|TRBV14|.|TRBJ2-3
CASSQAGLAGVTQYF
TGTGCCAGCAGCCAAGCCGGACTAGCGGGGGTTACGCAGTATTTT
>.|TRBV11-2|once|TRBJ2-1
CASARLGFYNEQFF
TGTGCCAGCGCCCGCTTAGGATTTTACAATGAGCAGTTCTTC
>.|TRBV6-2/TRBV6-3|.|TRBJ1-5
CASSYDKEGQPQHF
TGTGCCAGCAGTTACGACAAAGAGGGTCAGCCCCAGCATTTT
>.|TRBV6-5|few|TRBJ1-1
CASSRGTEAFF
TGTGCCAGCAGTCGAGGGACTGAAGCTTTCTTT
>TRBD1|TRBV18|.|TRBJ1-4
CASSRDRVGEKLFF
TGTGCCAGCTCCCGGGACAGGGTTGGCGAAAAACTGTTTTTT
>.|TRBV10-3|.|TRBJ2-7
CAISDYRSGEQYF
TGTGCCATCAGTGATTACAGGTCCGGCGAGCAGTACTTC
>.|TRBV4-3|.|TRBJ2-1
CASSLEQDSSYNEQFF
TGCGCCAGCAGCTTAGAACAGGATAGCTCCTACAATGAGCAGTTCTTC
>.|TRBV10-3|.|TRBJ1-2
CAISGAEGYGYTF
TGTGCCATCTCCGGGGCCGAGGGATATGGCTACACCTTC
>.|TRBV12-3/TRBV12-4|.|TRBJ1-2
CASSLRPNYGYTF
TGTGCCAGCAGTTTAAGACCTAACTATGGCTACACCTTC
>.|TRBV5-6|.|TRBJ2-1
CASSLERAFRGYNEQFF
TGTGCCAGCAGCTTGGAGAGGGCGTTTAGGGGCTACAATGAGCAGTTCTTC
>TRBD1|TRBV5-6|.|TRBJ2-7
CASSRTGDAYEQYF
TGTGCCAGCAGCCGAACAGGGGACGCCTACGAGCAGTACTTC
>TRBD2|TRBV2|.|TRBJ2-3
CASKQTSGDTGTQYF
TGTGCCAGCAAGCAGACTAGCGGGGATACGGGAACGCAGTATTTT
>.|TRBV6-2/TRBV6-3|.|TRBJ1-5
CASSYEGSGRPQHF
TGTGCCAGCAGTTATGAGGGGTCCGGAAGGCCCCAGCATTTT
>.|TRBV3-1/TRBV3-2|.|TRBJ2-1
CASSPNEGQRVQFF
TGTGCCAGCAGCCCCAACGAAGGTCAGCGGGTGCAGTTCTTC
>.|TRBV2|.|TRBJ2-5
CASRRQLQETQYF
TGTGCCAGCAGGAGACAGTTACAAGAGACCCAGTACTTC
>TRBD2|TRBV7-2|.|TRBJ2-5
CASSLSGGFQETQYF
TGTGCCAGCAGCCTTAGCGGGGGCTTCCAAGAGACCCAGTACTTC
>.|TRBV28|.|TRBJ1-4
CASSLLGTNEKLFF
TGTGCCAGCAGTTTATTGGGAACTAATGAAAAACTGTTTTTT
>TRBD1|TRBV5-7|.|TRBJ1-4
CASSWTGRSEKLFF
TGTGCCAGCAGCTGGACAGGGAGGAGTGAAAAACTGTTTTTT
>.|TRBV18|once|TRBJ1-5
CASSPRGDGNQPQHF
TGTGCCAGCTCACCTCGAGGCGATGGCAATCAGCCCCAGCATTTT
>TRBD1|TRBV6-5|once|TRBJ2-5
CASRGQGSQETQYF
TGTGCCAGCAGAGGACAGGGTTCACAAGAGACCCAGTACTTC
>.|TRBV15|.|TRBJ2-2
CATSSLRLGTLNTGELFF
TGTGCCACCAGCAGCCTTCGATTAGGGACACTGAACACCGGGGAGCTGTTTTTT
>TRBD1|TRBV6-6|.|TRBJ1-3
CAIRTGALDTIYF
TGTGCCATACGGACAGGGGCCCTGGACACCATATATTTT
>TRBD1|TRBV7-2|.|TRBJ2-3
CASRPDRGTDTQYF
TGTGCCAGCAGACCGGACAGGGGCACAGATACGCAGTATTTT
>TRBD2|TRBV18|many|TRBJ2-7
CASSKTSGEYEQYF
TGTGCCAGCTCAAAGACTAGCGGGGAGTACGAGCAGTACTTC
>TRBD2|TRBV5-1|.|TRBJ2-1
CASSLTSGGYNEQFF
TGCGCCAGCAGCTTGACTAGCGGGGGGTACAATGAGCAGTTCTTC
>.|TRBV11-2|.|TRBJ2-1
CASSSQGGISYNEQFF
TGTGCCAGCAGCTCTCAGGGGGGGATCTCCTACAATGAGCAGTTCTTC
>.|TRBV24-1|.|TRBJ2-1
CATSVPGSLNEQFF
TGTGCCACCAGTGTACCAGGATCCCTCAATGAGCAGTTCTTC
>TRBD1|TRBV28|.|TRBJ1-2
CASRIRDRAGGYTF
TGTGCCAGCAGGATCCGGGACAGGGCGGGAGGCTACACCTTC
>.|TRBV6-2/TRBV6-3|.|TRBJ1-5
CASSYGGQGNQPQHF
TGTGCCAGCAGTTATGGCGGTCAGGGCAATCAGCCCCAGCATTTT